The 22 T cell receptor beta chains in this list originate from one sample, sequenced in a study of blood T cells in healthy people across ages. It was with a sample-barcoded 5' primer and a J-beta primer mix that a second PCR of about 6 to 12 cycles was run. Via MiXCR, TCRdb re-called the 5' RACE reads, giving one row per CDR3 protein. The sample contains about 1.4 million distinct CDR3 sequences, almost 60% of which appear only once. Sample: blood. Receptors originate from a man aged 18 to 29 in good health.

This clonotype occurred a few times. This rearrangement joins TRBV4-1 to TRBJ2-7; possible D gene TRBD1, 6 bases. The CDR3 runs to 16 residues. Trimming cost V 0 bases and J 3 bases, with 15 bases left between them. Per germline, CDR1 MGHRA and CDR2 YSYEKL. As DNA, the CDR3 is TGCGCCAGCAGCCAAGAAACCGTGACAGGAGACTACGAGCAGTACTTC. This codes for CASSQETVTGDYEQYF.

CDR3 loop: CATQKGMMTGSPSYGYTF. CDR3 bases: TGTGCCACCCAAAAGGGGATGATGACGGGGAGTCCCTCCTATGGCTACACCTTC. The chain combines TRBV6-1 with TRBJ1-2, with a tentative D call TRBD1 (5 bases). V was shortened by 10 bases and J by 4 bases, with 31 bases between the two germline ends. CDR3 length: 18 amino acids. Per the germline V gene, CDR1 is MNHNS and CDR2 is SASEGT.

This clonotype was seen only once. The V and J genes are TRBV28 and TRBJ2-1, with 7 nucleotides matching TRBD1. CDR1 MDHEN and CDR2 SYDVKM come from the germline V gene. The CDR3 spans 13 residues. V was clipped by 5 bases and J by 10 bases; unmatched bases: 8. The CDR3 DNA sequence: TGTGCCAGCAGTGTAGGCCAGACAGGGGAGCAGTTCTTC. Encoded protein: CASSVGQTGEQFF.

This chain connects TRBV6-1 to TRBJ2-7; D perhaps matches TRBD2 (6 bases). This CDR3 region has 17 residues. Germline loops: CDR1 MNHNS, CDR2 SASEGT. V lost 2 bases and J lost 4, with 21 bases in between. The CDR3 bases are TGTGCCAGCAGTGAAAGGGGAGGAATTTACCAGACTTACGAGCAGTACTTC. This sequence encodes CASSERGGIYQTYEQYF.

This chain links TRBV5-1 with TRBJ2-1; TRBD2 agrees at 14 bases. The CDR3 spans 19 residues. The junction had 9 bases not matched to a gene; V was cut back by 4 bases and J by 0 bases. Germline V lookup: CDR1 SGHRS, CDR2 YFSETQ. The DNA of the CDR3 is TGCGCCAGCAGCCGAATCGGGACTAGCGGGAGCATCTCCTACAATGAGCAGTTCTTC. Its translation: CASSRIGTSGSISYNEQFF. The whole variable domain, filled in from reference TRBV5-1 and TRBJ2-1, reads KAGVTQTPRYLIKTRGQQVTLSCSPISGHRSVSWYQQTPGQGLQFLFEYFSETQRNKGNFPGRFSGRQFSNSRSEMNVSTLELGDSALYLCASSRIGTSGSISYNEQFFGPGTRLTVL.

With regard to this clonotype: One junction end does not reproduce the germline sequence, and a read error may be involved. CDR3: CASSPTGINTEAFF. Written as DNA, the CDR3 is TGCGCCAGCAGCCCGACAGGGATTAACACTGAAGCTTTCTTT. V usage is TRBV7-9 and J usage is TRBJ1-1; 7 bases are shared with TRBD1. The CDR3 length is 14 residues. The V gene's germline CDR1 is SEHNR and CDR2 FQNEAQ (reference sequence).

The CDR3 loop is CAGTRDSPEGYTF. CDR3 DNA sequence: TGTGCCGGCACTCGGGACTCCCCTGAGGGCTACACCTTC. This chain connects TRBV2 to TRBJ1-2; D may be TRBD1 (5 bases). The CDR3 length is 13 residues. The V gene lost 11 bases and the J gene lost 8 bases, with 21 bases spanning the gap. Germline V CDR1 and CDR2: SNHLY, FYNNEI.

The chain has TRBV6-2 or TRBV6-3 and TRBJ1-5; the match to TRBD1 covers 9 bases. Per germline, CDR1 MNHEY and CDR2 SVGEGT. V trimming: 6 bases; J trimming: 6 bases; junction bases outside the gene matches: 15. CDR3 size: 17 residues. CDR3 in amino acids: CASSWRVMTGGAQPQHF. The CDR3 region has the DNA TGTGCCAGCAGCTGGAGGGTCATGACAGGGGGGGCTCAGCCCCAGCATTTT.

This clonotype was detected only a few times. Here the CDR3 DNA reads TGCGCCAGCAGCCAAGTAGGTCCTGTAGCCTCCGAGCAGTACTTC. It codes for CASSQVGPVASEQYF. This rearrangement joins TRBV4-1 to TRBJ2-7; D gene ambiguous. This CDR3 spans 15 amino acids. V lost 1 base and J 6 bases, leaving 16 bases between the germline ends. CDR1 MGHRA and CDR2 YSYEKL come from the germline V gene.

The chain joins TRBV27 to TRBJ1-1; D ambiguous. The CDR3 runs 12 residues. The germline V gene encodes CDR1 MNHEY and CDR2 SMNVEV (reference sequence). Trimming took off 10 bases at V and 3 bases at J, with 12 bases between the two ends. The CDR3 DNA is TGTGCCACCAGGACGGGATACACTGAAGCTTTCTTT. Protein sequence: CATRTGYTEAFF.

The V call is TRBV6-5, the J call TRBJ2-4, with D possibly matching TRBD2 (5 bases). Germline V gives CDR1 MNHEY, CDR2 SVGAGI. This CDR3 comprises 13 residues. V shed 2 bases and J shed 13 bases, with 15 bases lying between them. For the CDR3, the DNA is TGTGCCAGCAGTTACGGGCCCGACTACGAACAGTACTTC. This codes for CASSYGPDYEQYF.

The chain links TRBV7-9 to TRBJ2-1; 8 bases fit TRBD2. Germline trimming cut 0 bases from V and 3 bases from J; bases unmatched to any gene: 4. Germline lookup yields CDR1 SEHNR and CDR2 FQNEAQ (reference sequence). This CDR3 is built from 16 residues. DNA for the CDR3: TGTGCCAGCAGCTTAGCCACTAGCGGTTACTACAATGAGCAGTTCTTC. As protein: CASSLATSGYYNEQFF.

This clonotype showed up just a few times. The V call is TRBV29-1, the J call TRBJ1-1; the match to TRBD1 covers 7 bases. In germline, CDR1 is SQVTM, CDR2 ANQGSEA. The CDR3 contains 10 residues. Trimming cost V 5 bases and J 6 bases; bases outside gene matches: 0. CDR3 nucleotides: TGCAGCGTTCAGGGGGCTGAAGCTTTCTTT. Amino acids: CSVQGAEAFF.

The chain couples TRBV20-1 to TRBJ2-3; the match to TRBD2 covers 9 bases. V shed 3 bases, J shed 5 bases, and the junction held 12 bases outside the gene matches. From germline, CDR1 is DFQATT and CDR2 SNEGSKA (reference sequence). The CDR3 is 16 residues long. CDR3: CSASTAGGGRGDTQYF. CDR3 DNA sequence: TGCAGTGCTAGCACCGCGGGGGGCGGGAGGGGAGATACGCAGTATTTT.

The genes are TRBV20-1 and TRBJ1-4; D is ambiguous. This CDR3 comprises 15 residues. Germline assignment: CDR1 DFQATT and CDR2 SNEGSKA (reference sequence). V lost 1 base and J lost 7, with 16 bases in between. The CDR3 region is CSARALTDSFEKLFF. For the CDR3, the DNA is TGCAGTGCTAGAGCCCTGACGGATTCTTTTGAAAAACTGTTTTTT.

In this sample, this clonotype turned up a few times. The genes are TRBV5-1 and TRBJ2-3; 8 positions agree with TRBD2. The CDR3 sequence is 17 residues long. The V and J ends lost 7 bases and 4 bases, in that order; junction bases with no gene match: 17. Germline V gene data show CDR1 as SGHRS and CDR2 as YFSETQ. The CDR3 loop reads CASHRGLAAGVADTQYF. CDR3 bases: TGCGCCAGCCACCGTGGCCTAGCAGCGGGAGTGGCAGATACGCAGTATTTT.

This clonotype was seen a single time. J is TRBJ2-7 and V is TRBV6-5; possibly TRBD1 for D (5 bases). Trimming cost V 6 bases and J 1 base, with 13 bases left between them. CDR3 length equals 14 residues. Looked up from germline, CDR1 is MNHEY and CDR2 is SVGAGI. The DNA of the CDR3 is TGTGCCAGCAGCTCCCTAGACAGTTCCTACGAGCAGTACTTC. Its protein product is CASSSLDSSYEQYF.

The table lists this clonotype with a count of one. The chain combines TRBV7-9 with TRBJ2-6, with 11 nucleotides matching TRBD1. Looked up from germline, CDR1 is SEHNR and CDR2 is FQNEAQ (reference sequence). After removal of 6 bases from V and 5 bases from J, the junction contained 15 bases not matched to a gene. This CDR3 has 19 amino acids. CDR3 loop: CASRPNSWTGGAWANVLTF. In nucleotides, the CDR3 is TGTGCCAGCAGGCCAAACTCTTGGACAGGGGGCGCATGGGCCAACGTCCTGACTTTC.

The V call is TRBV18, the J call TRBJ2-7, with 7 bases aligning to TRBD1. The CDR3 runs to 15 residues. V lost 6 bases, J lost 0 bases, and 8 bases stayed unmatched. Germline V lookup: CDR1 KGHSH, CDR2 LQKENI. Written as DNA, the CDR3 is TGTGCCAGCTCCTTAGACAGGGATATCTCCTACGAGCAGTACTTC. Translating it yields CASSLDRDISYEQYF.

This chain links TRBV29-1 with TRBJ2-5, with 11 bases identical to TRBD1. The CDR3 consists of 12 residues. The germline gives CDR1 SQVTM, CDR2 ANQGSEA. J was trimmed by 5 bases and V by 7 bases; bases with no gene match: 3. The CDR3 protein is CSGGTGGETQYF. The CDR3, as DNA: TGCAGCGGGGGGACAGGGGGTGAGACCCAGTACTTC.

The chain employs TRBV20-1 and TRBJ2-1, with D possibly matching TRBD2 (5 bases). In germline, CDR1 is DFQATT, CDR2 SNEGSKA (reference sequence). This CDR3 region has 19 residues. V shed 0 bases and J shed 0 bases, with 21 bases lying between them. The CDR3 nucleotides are TGCAGTGCTAGAGATCAAAGTTTGGACTTGAGGAGCTCCTACAATGAGCAGTTCTTC. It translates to CSARDQSLDLRSSYNEQFF.

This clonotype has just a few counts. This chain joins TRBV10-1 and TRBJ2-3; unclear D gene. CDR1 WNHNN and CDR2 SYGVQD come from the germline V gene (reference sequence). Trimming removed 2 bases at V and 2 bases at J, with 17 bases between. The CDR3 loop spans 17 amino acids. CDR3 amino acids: CASSEQSVGEVTDTQYF. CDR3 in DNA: TGCGCCAGCAGTGAGCAGTCTGTCGGCGAGGTCACAGATACGCAGTATTTT.